Listed below are T cell receptor beta chains from one sample, sequenced in a study of T cell responses to AZD1222 COVID-19 vaccine. Using immunoSEQ multiplex PCR, the repertoire was profiled, and TCRdb retains in-frame clones only, with some absent. This table holds 110,000 or so clones, 88% found once. This specimen consisted of peripheral blood, obtained 28 days after the second AZD1222 dose. The source of these receptors is an adult who received the AZD1222 COVID-19 vaccine. Each CDR3 is given with its conserved first and last residue. Fields, in order: J gene, V gene, D gene, clone size, CDR3 protein, CDR3 DNA. D genes are given only for firm matches. Clone size is given for some rows only: seen once, a few or many times, or a class if the clone is expanded.

j_call: TRBJ1-2
v_call: TRBV4-1
d_call: TRBD1
clone_size: -
cdr3_aa: CASSQVGQAGGYTF
cdr3_nt: TGCGCCAGCAGCCAAGTGGGACAGGCAGGAGGCTACACCTTC

j_call: TRBJ2-7
v_call: TRBV19
d_call: TRBD2
clone_size: -
cdr3_aa: CASSASGGLLYEQYF
cdr3_nt: TGTGCCAGTAGTGCTAGCGGGGGGCTTCTCTACGAGCAGTACTTC

j_call: TRBJ2-3
v_call: TRBV6-5
d_call: -
clone_size: -
cdr3_aa: CASSYSLTDTQYF
cdr3_nt: TGTGCCAGCAGTTACTCGTTAACAGATACGCAGTATTTT

j_call: TRBJ1-1
v_call: TRBV12-3/TRBV12-4
d_call: -
clone_size: -
cdr3_aa: CASCGDGNTEAFF
cdr3_nt: TGTGCCAGCTGCGGGGACGGGAACACTGAAGCTTTCTTT

j_call: TRBJ1-6
v_call: TRBV12-3/TRBV12-4
d_call: -
clone_size: -
cdr3_aa: CASSPDLGALHF
cdr3_nt: TGTGCCAGCAGCCCGGACCTCGGGGCCCTCCACTTT

j_call: TRBJ1-5
v_call: TRBV7-9
d_call: -
clone_size: -
cdr3_aa: CASSRVGDQPQHF
cdr3_nt: TGTGCCAGCAGCAGAGTGGGTGATCAGCCCCAGCATTTT

j_call: TRBJ2-7
v_call: TRBV29-1
d_call: -
clone_size: once
cdr3_aa: CSVEEGSSYEQYF
cdr3_nt: TGCAGCGTTGAAGAAGGCAGTTCCTACGAGCAGTACTTC

j_call: TRBJ2-5
v_call: TRBV3-1/TRBV3-2
d_call: TRBD2
clone_size: -
cdr3_aa: CASSPRRRGAGGQETQYF
cdr3_nt: TGTGCCAGCAGCCCCAGAAGGCGGGGGGCTGGGGGCCAAGAGACCCAGTACTTC

j_call: TRBJ2-7
v_call: TRBV12-3/TRBV12-4
d_call: -
clone_size: -
cdr3_aa: CASSLIEQYF
cdr3_nt: TGTGCCAGCAGTTTAATCGAGCAGTACTTC

j_call: TRBJ2-6
v_call: TRBV6-1
d_call: -
clone_size: -
cdr3_aa: CASSEGMAGANVLTF
cdr3_nt: TGTGCCAGCAGTGAAGGCATGGCTGGGGCCAACGTCCTGACTTTC

j_call: TRBJ1-3
v_call: TRBV15
d_call: -
clone_size: -
cdr3_aa: CATSREGSGNTIYF
cdr3_nt: TGTGCCACCAGCAGAGAAGGGTCTGGAAACACCATATATTTT

j_call: TRBJ1-2
v_call: TRBV4-3
d_call: TRBD1
clone_size: -
cdr3_aa: CASSQAPKVGQNYGYTF
cdr3_nt: TGCGCCAGCAGCCAAGCGCCAAAAGTGGGACAGAACTATGGCTACACCTTC